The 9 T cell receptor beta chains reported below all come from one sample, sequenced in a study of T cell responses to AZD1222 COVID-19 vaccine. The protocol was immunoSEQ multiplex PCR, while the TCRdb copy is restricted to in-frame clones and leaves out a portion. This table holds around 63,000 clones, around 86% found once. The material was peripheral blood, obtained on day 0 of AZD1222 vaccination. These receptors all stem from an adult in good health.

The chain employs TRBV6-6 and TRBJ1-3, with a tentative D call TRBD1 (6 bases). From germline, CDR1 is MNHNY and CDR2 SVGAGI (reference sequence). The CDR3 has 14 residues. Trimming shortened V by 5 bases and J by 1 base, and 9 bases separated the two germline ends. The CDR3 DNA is TGTGCCAGCAGTGTCAGGGGATCTGGAAACACCATATATTTT. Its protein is CASSVRGSGNTIYF.

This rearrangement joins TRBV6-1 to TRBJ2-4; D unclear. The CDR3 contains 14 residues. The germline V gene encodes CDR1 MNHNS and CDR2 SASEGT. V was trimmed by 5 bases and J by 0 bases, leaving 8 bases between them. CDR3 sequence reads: CASSLQIAKNIQYF. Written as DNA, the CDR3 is TGTGCCAGCAGTTTACAGATAGCCAAAAACATTCAGTACTTC.

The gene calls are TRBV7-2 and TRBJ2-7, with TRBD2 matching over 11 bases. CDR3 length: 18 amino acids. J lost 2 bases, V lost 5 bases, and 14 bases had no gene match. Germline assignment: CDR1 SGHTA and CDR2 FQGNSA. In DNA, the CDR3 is TGTGCCAGCAGCCCCTGGCGGCTAGCGGGGGGTAGAGCCTACGAGCAGTACTTC. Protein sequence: CASSPWRLAGGRAYEQYF.

DNA of the CDR3: TGTGCCAGCTCAGGGGGCCCTAATCAGCCCCAGCATTTT. This sequence encodes CASSGGPNQPQHF. The V gene is TRBV18, the J gene TRBJ1-5; a weak D match, TRBD1 (6 bases). Trimming shortened V by 5 bases and J by 4 bases, and 9 bases separated the two germline ends. This CDR3 contains 13 residues. Germline V gene data show CDR1 as KGHSH and CDR2 as LQKENI. Combining the CDR3 with reference TRBV18 and TRBJ1-5 gives the whole variable domain NAGVMQNPRHLVRRRGQEARLRCSPMKGHSHVYWYRQLPEEGLKFMVYLQKENIIDESGMPKERFSAEFPKEGPSILRIQQVVRGDSAAYFCASSGGPNQPQHFGDGTRLSIL.

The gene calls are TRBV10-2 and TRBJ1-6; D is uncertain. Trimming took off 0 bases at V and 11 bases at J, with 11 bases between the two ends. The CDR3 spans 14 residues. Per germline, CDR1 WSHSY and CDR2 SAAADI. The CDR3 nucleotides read TGCGCCAGCAGTGAGTCGAATGGGATTCCACCCCTCCACTTT. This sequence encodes CASSESNGIPPLHF.

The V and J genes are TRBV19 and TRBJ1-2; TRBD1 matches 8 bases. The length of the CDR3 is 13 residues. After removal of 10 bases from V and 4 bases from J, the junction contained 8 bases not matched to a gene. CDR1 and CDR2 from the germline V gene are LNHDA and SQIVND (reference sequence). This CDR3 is CATRDRNFYGYTF. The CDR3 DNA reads TGTGCCACCCGGGACAGGAATTTCTATGGCTACACCTTC.

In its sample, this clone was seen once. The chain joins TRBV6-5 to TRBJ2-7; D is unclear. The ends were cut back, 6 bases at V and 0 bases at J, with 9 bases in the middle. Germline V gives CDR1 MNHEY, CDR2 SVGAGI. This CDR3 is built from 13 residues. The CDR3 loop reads CASSRLRSYEQYF. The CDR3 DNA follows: TGTGCCAGCAGCCGACTCCGCTCCTACGAGCAGTACTTC.

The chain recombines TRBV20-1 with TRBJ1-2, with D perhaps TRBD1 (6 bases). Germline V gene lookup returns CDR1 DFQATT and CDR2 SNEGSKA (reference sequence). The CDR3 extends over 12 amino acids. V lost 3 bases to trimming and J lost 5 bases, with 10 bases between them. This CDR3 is CSASSQGYGYTF. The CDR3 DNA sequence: TGCAGTGCTAGTTCCCAGGGGTATGGCTACACCTTC.

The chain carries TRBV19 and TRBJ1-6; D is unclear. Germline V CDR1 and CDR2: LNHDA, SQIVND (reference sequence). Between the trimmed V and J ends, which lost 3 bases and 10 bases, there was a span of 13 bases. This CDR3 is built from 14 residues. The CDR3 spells CASSIPGLGSPLHF. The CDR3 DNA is TGTGCCAGTAGTATCCCCGGGTTAGGGTCACCCCTCCACTTT.